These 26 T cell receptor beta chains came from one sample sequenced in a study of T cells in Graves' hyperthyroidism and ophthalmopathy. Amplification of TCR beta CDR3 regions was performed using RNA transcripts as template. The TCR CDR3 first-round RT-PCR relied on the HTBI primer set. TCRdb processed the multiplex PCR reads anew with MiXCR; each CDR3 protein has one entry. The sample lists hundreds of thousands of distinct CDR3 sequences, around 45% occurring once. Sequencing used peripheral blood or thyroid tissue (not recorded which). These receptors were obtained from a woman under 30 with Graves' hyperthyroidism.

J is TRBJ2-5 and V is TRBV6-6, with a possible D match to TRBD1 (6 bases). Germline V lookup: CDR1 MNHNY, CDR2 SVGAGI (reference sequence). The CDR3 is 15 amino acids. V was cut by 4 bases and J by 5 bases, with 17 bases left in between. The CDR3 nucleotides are TGTGCCAGCAGTTCCACCCCCCCAGGGGATGAGACCCAGTACTTC. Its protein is CASSSTPPGDETQYF.

The CDR3 region is CASMGEQNYGYTF. The CDR3 nucleotides are TGTGCCAGCATGGGAGAACAGAACTATGGCTACACCTTC. The V call is TRBV24-1, the J call TRBJ1-2; D is unclear. With 11 bases removed from V and 2 bases from J, the gap between germline ends came to 14 bases. Germline V gene data show CDR1 as KGHDR and CDR2 as SFDVKD. This CDR3 comprises 13 residues.

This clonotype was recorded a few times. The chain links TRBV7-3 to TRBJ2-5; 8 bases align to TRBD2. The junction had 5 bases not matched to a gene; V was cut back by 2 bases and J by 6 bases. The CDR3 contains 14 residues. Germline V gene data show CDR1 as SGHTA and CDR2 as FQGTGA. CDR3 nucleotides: TGTGCCAGCAGCTTACAAGCGGGAGAGCAGACCCAGTACTTC. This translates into CASSLQAGEQTQYF.

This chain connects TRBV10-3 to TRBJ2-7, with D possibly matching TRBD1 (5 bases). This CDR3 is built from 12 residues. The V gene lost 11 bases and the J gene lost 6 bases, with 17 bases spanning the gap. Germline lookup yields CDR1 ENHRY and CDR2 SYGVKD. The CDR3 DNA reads TGTGCCCCCCAGGGCCCGTACGGCGAGCAGTACTTC. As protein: CAPQGPYGEQYF.

The CDR3 DNA reads as TGTGCCAGCCGTCCGACAAAACAAGAGACCCAGTACTTC. Protein: CASRPTKQETQYF. The V call is TRBV10-3, the J call TRBJ2-5; D gene uncertain. Germline CDR1 and CDR2: ENHRY and SYGVKD. The CDR3 is 13 residues long. V was clipped by 10 bases and J by 2 bases, with 14 bases between them.

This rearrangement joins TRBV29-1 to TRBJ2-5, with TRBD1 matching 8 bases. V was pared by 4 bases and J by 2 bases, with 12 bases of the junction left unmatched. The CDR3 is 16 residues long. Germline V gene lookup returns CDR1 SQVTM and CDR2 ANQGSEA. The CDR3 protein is CSVGAYRTGKQETQYF. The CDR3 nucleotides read TGCAGCGTTGGGGCCTATCGGACAGGGAAGCAAGAGACCCAGTACTTC.

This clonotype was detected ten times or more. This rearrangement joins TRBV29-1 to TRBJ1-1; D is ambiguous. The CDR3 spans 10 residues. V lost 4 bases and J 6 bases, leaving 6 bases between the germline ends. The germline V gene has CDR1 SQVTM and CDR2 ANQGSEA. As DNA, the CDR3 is TGCAGCGTTGTGGTCGCTGAAGCTTTCTTT. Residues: CSVVVAEAFF.

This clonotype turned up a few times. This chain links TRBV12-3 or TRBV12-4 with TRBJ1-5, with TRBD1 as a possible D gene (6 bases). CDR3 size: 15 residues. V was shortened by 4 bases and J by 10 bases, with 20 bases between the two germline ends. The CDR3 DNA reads TGTGCCAGCAGTTCCCTTACAGGGCTTTCGGGACCCCAGCATTTT. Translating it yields CASSSLTGLSGPQHF.

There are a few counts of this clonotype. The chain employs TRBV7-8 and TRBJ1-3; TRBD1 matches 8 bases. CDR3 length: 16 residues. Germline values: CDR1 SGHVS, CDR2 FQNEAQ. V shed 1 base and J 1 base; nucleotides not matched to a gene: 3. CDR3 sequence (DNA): TGTGCCAGCAGCTTAGGGACAGGGACATCTGGAAACACCATATATTTT. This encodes CASSLGTGTSGNTIYF.

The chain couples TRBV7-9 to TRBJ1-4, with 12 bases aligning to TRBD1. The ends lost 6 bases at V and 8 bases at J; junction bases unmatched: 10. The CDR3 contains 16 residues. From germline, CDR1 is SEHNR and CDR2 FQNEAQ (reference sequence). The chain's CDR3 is CASSLGTGGAEEKLFF. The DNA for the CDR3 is TGTGCCAGCAGTCTCGGGACAGGGGGCGCGGAGGAAAAACTGTTTTTT.

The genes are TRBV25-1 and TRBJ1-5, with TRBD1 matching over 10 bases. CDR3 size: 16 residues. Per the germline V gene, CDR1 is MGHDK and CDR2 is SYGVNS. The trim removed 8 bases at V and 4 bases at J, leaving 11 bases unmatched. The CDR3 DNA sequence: TGTGCCAGCGTTGTCCCGACAGGGGGCGCGAATCAGCCCCAGCATTTT. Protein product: CASVVPTGGANQPQHF.

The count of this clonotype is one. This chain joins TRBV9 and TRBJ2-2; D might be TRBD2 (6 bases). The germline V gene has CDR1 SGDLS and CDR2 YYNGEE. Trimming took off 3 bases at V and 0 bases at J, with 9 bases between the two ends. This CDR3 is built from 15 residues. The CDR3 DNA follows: TGTGCCAGCAGCGGGGACTCCTCGAACACCGGGGAGCTGTTTTTT. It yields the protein CASSGDSSNTGELFF.

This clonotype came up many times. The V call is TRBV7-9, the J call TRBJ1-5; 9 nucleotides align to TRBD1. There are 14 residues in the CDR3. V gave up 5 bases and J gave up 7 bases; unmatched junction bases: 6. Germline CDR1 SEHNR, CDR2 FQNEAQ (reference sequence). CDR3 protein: CASSARQGGQPQHF. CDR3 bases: TGTGCCAGCAGCGCTAGACAGGGGGGGCAGCCCCAGCATTTT.

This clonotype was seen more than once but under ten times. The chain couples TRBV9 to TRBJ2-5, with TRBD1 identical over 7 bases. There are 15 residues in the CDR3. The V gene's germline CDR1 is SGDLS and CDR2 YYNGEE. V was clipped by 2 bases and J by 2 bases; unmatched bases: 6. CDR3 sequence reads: CASSVDDRVQETQYF. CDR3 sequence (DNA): TGTGCCAGCAGCGTGGACGACAGGGTACAAGAGACCCAGTACTTC. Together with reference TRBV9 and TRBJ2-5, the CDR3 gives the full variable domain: DSGVTQTPKHLITATGQRVTLRCSPRSGDLSVYWYQQSLDQGLQFLIQYYNGEERAKGNILERFSAQQFPDLHSELNLSSLELGDSALYFCASSVDDRVQETQYFGPGTRLLVL.

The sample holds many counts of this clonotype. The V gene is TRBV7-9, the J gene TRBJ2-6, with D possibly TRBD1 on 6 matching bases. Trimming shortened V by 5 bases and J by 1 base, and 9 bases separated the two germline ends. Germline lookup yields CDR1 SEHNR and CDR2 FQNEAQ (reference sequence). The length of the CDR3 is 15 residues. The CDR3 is CASSPGQSGANVLTF. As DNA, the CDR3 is TGTGCCAGCAGCCCGGGACAATCTGGGGCCAACGTCCTGACTTTC.

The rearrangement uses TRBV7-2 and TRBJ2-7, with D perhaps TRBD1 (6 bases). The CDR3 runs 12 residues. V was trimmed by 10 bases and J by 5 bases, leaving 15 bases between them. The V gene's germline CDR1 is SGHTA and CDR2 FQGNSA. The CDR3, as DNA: TGTGCCACCTCCCCGGGACACAACGAGCAGTACTTC. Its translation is CATSPGHNEQYF.

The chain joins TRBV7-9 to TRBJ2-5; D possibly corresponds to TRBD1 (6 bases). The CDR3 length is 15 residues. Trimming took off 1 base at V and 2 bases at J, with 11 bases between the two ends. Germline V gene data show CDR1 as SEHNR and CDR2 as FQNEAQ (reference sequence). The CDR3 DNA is TGTGCCAGCAGCTTAGATGGGGGCCCTCAAGAGACCCAGTACTTC. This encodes CASSLDGGPQETQYF.

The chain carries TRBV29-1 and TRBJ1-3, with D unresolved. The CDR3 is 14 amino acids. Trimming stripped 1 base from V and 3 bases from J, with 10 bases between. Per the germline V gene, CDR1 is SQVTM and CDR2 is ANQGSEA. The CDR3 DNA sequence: TGCAGCGTTGAAGGACCGGGGAATGGAAACACCATATATTTT. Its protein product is CSVEGPGNGNTIYF.

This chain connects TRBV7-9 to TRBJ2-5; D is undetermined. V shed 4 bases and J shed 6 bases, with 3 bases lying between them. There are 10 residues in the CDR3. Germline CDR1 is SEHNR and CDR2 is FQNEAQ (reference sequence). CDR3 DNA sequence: TGTGCCAGCAGCTCGCAGACCCAGTACTTC. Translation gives CASSSQTQYF.

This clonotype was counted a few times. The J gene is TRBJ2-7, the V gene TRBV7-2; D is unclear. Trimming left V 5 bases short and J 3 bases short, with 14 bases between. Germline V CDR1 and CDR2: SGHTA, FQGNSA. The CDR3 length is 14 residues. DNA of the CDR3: TGTGCCAGCAGCCCGGTCGGACGTCACTACGAGCAGTACTTC. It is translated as CASSPVGRHYEQYF.

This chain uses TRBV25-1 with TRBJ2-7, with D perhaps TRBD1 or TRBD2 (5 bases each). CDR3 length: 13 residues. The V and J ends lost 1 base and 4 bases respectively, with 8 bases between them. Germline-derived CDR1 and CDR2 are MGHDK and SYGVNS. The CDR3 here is CASSEFGGYEQYF. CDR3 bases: TGTGCCAGCAGTGAATTTGGGGGTTACGAGCAGTACTTC.

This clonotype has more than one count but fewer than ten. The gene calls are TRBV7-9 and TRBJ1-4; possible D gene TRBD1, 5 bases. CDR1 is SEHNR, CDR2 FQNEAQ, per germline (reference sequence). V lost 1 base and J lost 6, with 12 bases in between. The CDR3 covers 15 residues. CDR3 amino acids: CASSLGQPGDEKLFF. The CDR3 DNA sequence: TGTGCCAGCAGCTTAGGACAGCCGGGGGATGAAAAACTGTTTTTT.

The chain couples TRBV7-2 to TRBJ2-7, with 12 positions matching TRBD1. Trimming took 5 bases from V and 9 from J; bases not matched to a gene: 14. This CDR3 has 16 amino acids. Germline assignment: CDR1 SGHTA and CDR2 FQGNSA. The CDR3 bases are TGTGCCAGCAGCGGAAGAGGGGGGACAGGGGGCTGGACGCAGTACTTC. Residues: CASSGRGGTGGWTQYF.

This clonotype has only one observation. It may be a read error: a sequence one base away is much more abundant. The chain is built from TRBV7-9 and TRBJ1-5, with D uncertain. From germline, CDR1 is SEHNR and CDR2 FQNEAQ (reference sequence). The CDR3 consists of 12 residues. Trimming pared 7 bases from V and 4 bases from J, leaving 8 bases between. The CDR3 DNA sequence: TGTGCCAGCACTCCTCCTAATCAGCCCCAGCATTTT. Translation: CASTPPNQPQHF.

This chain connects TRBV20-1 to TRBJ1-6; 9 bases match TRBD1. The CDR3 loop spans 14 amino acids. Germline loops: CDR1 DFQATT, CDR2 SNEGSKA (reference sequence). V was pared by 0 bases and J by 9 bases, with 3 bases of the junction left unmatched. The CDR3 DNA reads TGCAGTGCTAGAGACCGGGACAGGGCTTCACCCCTCCACTTT. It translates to CSARDRDRASPLHF.

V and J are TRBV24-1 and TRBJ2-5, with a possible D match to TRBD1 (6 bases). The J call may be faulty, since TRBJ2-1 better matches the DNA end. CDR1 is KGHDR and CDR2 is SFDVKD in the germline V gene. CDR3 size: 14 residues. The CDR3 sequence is CSTSTDRDYGEQFF. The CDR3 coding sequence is TGTTCTACATCGACGGACAGAGACTATGGGGAGCAGTTCTTC.